Presented here are 11 T cell receptor beta chains from one specimen sequenced in a study of OX40 agonist ivuxolimab in advanced cancers. TCRdb keeps only in-frame clones here, not all; method: immunoSEQ multiplex PCR. The sample holds over 40,000 clones, 84% seen once. The sample consisted of CD4+ or CD8+ T cells sorted from blood, taken in a trial of the OX40 agonist ivuxolimab. All receptors derive from an adult with an advanced solid tumor such as melanoma, head and neck, liver or kidney cancer.

CDR3 DNA: TGTGCCAGCAGCCCAACAACTAGCCGCCAAGAGACCCAGTACTTC. It specifies CASSPTTSRQETQYF. The V call is TRBV28, the J call TRBJ2-5; perhaps TRBD2 as D (6 bases). The CDR3 consists of 15 residues. Germline CDR1 and CDR2: MDHEN and SYDVKM. The V and J ends lost 6 bases and 1 base respectively, with 15 bases between them.

A few counts support this clone. The rearrangement joins TRBV5-5 to TRBJ2-2; possibly TRBD2 for D (6 bases). The CDR3 sequence is 15 residues long. The germline CDR1 and CDR2 sequences are SGHKS and YYEKEE (reference sequence). V gave up 1 base and J gave up 7 bases, with 14 bases separating them. In DNA form, the CDR3 reads TGTGCCAGCAGCTTGTCGACGGGAGAAGGCGGGGAGCTGTTTTTT. It translates to CASSLSTGEGGELFF. Complete variable domain (other parts from reference TRBV5-5 and TRBJ2-2): DAGVTQSPTHLIKTRGQQVTLRCSPISGHKSVSWYQQVLGQGPQFIFQYYEKEERGRGNFPDRFSARQFPNYSSELNVNALLLGDSALYLCASSLSTGEGGELFFGEGSRLTVL.

As DNA, the CDR3 is TGTGCCTCCGGAAGGGACAGACACACAGATACGCAGTATTTT. Residues: CASGRDRHTDTQYF. The chain is built from TRBV2 and TRBJ2-3; 7 bases align to TRBD1. The CDR3 extends over 14 amino acids. In germline, CDR1 is SNHLY, CDR2 FYNNEI. The J segment lost 2 bases and the V segment lost 11 bases, leaving 10 bases of the junction unmatched.

V usage is TRBV7-3 and J usage is TRBJ2-5; D remains unclear. Germline assignment: CDR1 SGHTA and CDR2 FQGTGA. The CDR3 contains 15 residues. Deletions cut 1 base from V and 3 bases from J, with 12 bases between. In nucleotides, the CDR3 is TGTGCCAGCAGCTTAATAGGAGCGAGGAAAGAGACCCAGTACTTC. It yields the protein CASSLIGARKETQYF.

V is TRBV15 and J is TRBJ2-4; no clear D gene. Germline CDR1 reads LNHNV; CDR2 reads YYDKDF (reference sequence). The germline V and J ends were trimmed by 1 base and 9 bases, with 13 bases remaining between them. This CDR3 spans 14 amino acids. The CDR3 loop is CATSRGGNEAIQYF. CDR3 sequence (DNA): TGTGCCACCAGCAGAGGTGGGAACGAGGCCATTCAGTACTTC.

V is TRBV4-3 and J is TRBJ2-7, with 11 bases fitting TRBD2. With 4 bases clipped from V and 4 bases from J, the junction kept 6 bases outside the gene matches. Per the germline V gene, CDR1 is LGHNA and CDR2 is YSLEER. This CDR3 comprises 15 residues. The CDR3 spells CASSRTGTSGYEQYF. In nucleotides, the CDR3 is TGCGCCAGCAGCCGAACCGGGACTAGCGGATACGAGCAGTACTTC.

The chain links TRBV4-1 to TRBJ1-3; tentative D call: TRBD1 (5 bases). Trimming cost V 1 base and J 4 bases, with 20 bases left between them. Looked up from germline, CDR1 is MGHRA and CDR2 is YSYEKL. This CDR3 has 18 residues. CDR3 in amino acids: CASSQVFPHGASGNTIYF. In DNA form, the CDR3 reads TGCGCCAGCAGCCAAGTTTTCCCACATGGGGCAAGCGGAAACACCATATATTTT.

The chain couples TRBV7-2 to TRBJ2-7; D not certain. Trimming stripped 6 bases from V and 0 bases from J, with 6 bases between. Germline CDR1 SGHTA, CDR2 FQGNSA. CDR3 length equals 12 residues. CDR3 amino acids: CASRLNSYEQYF. The CDR3 DNA follows: TGTGCCAGCAGGTTAAACTCCTACGAGCAGTACTTC. Looking up the rest from reference TRBV7-2 and TRBJ2-7 gives the full variable domain: GAGVSQSPSNKVTEKGKDVELRCDPISGHTALYWYRQSLGQGLEFLIYFQGNSAPDKSGLPSDRFSAERTGGSVSTLTIQRTQQEDSAVYLCASRLNSYEQYFGPGTRLTVT.

The V and J genes are TRBV27 and TRBJ2-5; D remains ambiguous. V shed 6 bases and J shed 4 bases, with 15 bases lying between them. The CDR3 contains 14 residues. Germline V CDR1 and CDR2: MNHEY, SMNVEV (reference sequence). CDR3: CASSQDFGGETQYF. The CDR3 DNA is TGTGCCAGCAGCCAAGACTTCGGCGGAGAGACCCAGTACTTC.

The J gene is TRBJ2-7, the V gene TRBV11-2; D is uncertain. Germline loops: CDR1 SGHAT, CDR2 FQNNGV. This CDR3 has 14 amino acids. V lost 2 bases and J lost 2, with 10 bases in between. The CDR3 DNA follows: TGTGCCAGCAGCTTATATTCCGCGACCTACGAGCAGTACTTC. Encoded protein: CASSLYSATYEQYF.

The V call is TRBV5-4, the J call TRBJ2-7; 9 bases are shared with TRBD2. The CDR3 totals 15 residues. Losses at the gene ends were 0 bases for V and 0 bases for J; bases not matched to a gene: 1. Germline CDR1 and CDR2: SGHNT and YYREEE (reference sequence). In nucleotides, the CDR3 is TGTGCCAGCAGCTTGGAACTAGCGGGCTCCTACGAGCAGTACTTC. Protein sequence: CASSLELAGSYEQYF.